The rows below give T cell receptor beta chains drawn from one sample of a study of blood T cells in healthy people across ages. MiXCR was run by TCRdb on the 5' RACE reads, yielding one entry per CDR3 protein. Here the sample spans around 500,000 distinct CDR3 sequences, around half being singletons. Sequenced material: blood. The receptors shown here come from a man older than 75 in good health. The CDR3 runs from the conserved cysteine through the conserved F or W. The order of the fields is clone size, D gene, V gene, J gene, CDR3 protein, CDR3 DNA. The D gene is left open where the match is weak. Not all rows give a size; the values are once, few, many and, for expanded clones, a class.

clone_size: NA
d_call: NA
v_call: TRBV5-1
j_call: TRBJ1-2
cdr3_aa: CASYSGFGQNYGYTF
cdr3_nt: TGCGCCAGCTATTCGGGATTCGGACAGAACTATGGCTACACCTTC

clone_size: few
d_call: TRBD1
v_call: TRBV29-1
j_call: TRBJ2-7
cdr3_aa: CRRDRVSYEQYF
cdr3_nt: TGCAGGAGAGACAGGGTGTCCTACGAGCAGTACTTC

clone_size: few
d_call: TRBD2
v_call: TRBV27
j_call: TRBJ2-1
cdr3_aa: CASRGTSGTRYNEQFF
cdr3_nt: TGTGCCAGCAGGGGGACTAGCGGGACCCGGTACAATGAGCAGTTCTTC

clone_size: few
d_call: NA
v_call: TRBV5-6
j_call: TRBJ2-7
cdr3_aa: CASSFGGGDEQYF
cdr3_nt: TGTGCCAGCAGCTTTGGGGGGGGCGACGAGCAGTACTTC

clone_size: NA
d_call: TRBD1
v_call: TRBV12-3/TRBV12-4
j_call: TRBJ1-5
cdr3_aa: CASSRSGGSNQPQHF
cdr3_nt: TGTGCCAGCAGTCGTTCAGGGGGAAGCAATCAGCCCCAGCATTTT

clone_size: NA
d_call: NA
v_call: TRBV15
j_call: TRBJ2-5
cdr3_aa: CATSTSSAQETQYF
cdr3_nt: TGTGCCACCAGTACGTCTAGCGCCCAAGAGACCCAGTACTTC

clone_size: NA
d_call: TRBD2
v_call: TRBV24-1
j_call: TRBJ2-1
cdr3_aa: CATSRASGWNEQFF
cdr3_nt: TGTGCCACCAGTAGGGCTAGCGGGTGGAATGAGCAGTTCTTC

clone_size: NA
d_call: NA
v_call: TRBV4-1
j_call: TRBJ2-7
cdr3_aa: CASSQARTGKNDEQYF
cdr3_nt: TGCGCCAGCAGCCAAGCCCGTACAGGGAAGAACGACGAGCAGTACTTC

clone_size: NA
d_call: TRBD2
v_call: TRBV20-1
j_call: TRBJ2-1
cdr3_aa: CSARDGLAGGDEQFF
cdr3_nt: TGCAGTGCTAGAGATGGCCTAGCGGGAGGGGATGAGCAGTTCTTC

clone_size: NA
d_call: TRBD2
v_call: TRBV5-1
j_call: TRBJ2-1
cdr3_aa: CASSQGGGDINEQFF
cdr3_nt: TGCGCCAGCAGCCAGGGCGGGGGTGATATCAATGAGCAGTTCTTC

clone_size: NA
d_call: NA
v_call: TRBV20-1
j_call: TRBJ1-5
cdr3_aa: CSASGFPQGDQPQHF
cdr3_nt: TGCAGTGCTAGTGGGTTCCCTCAGGGCGATCAGCCCCAGCATTTT

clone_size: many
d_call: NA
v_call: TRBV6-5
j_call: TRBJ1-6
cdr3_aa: CASSRTGLNSPLHF
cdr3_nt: TGTGCCAGCAGCCGTACAGGGTTAAATTCACCCCTCCACTTT

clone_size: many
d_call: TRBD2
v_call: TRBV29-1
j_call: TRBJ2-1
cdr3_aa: CSVAGTSGRGNEQFF
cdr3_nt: TGCAGCGTTGCCGGGACTAGCGGGAGGGGCAATGAGCAGTTCTTC

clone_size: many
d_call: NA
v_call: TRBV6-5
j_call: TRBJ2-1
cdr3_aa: CASSAEVGSYNEQFF
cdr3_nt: TGTGCCAGCAGTGCCGAGGTGGGCTCCTACAATGAGCAGTTCTTC

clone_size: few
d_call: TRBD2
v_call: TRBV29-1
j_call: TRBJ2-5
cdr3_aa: CSVRGEETQYF
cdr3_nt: TGCAGCGTGCGGGGGGAAGAGACCCAGTACTTC

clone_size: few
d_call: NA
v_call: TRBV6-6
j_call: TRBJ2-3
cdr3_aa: CASSYGSGAGTDTQYF
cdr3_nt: TGTGCCAGCAGTTACGGGTCGGGGGCAGGGACAGATACGCAGTATTTT

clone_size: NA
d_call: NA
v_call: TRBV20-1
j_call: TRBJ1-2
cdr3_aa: CSAEIQGAYGYTF
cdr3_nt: TGCAGTGCTGAGATACAGGGAGCCTATGGCTACACCTTC

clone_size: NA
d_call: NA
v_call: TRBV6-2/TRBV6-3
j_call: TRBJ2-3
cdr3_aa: CASRTGFPDTQYF
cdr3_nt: TGTGCCAGCAGAACAGGGTTCCCAGATACGCAGTATTTT

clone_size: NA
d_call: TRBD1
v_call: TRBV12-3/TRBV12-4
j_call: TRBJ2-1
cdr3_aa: CASSNRDREARGQFF
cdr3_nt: TGTGCCAGCAGCAACCGGGACAGGGAAGCGAGGGGGCAGTTCTTC

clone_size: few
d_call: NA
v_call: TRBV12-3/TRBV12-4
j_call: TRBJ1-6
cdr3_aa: CASRQSGGRQSPLHF
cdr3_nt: TGTGCCAGCAGGCAATCTGGGGGTCGTCAATCACCCCTCCACTTT

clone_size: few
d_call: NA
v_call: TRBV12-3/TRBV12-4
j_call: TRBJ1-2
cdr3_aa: CASSFGANYGYTF
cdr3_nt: TGTGCCAGCAGTTTCGGGGCTAACTATGGCTACACCTTC

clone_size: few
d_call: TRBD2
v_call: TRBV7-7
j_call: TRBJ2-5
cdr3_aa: CASGLNQETQYF
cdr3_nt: TGTGCTAGCGGGTTAAACCAAGAGACCCAGTACTTC

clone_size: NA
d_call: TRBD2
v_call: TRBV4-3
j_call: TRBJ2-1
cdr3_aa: CASSPRIAGAPSSYNEQFF
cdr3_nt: TGCGCCAGCAGCCCCCGGATAGCGGGGGCCCCAAGCTCCTACAATGAGCAGTTCTTC

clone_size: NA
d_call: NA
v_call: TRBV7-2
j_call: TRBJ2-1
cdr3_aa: CASSYRWTTGHEQFF
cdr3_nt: TGTGCCAGCAGCTATAGGTGGACAACCGGTCATGAGCAGTTCTTC

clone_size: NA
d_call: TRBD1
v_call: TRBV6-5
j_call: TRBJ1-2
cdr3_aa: CASRTGAGGYTF
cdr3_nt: TGTGCCAGTCGGACAGGGGCAGGGGGCTACACCTTC

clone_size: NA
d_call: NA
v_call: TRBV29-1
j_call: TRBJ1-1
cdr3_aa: CSVEGGLGTEAFF
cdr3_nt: TGCAGCGTTGAGGGGGGCCTCGGCACTGAAGCTTTCTTT

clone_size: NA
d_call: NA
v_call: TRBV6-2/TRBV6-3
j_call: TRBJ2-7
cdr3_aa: CASSYSRLYEQYF
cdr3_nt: TGTGCCAGCAGTTACTCAAGGCTCTACGAGCAGTACTTC

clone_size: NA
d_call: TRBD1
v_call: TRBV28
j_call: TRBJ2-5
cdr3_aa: CASRKIPGQGVQETQYF
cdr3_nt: TGTGCCAGCAGAAAGATCCCGGGACAGGGGGTCCAAGAGACCCAGTACTTC

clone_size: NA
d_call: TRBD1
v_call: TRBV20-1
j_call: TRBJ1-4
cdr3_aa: CSANQGVTNEKLFF
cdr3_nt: TGCAGTGCTAACCAGGGGGTGACTAATGAAAAACTGTTTTTT

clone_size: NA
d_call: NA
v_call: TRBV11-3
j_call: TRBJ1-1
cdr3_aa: CASSLGVRGEAFF
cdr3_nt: TGTGCCAGCAGCTTAGGGGTTAGGGGTGAAGCTTTCTTT

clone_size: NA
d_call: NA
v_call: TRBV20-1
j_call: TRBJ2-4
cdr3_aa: CSAAGGVAKNIQYF
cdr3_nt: TGCAGTGCCGCGGGCGGGGTAGCCAAAAACATTCAGTACTTC

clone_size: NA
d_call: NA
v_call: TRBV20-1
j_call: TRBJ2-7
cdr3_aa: CSASPPYYEQYF
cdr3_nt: TGCAGTGCTAGCCCCCCTTACTACGAGCAGTACTTC

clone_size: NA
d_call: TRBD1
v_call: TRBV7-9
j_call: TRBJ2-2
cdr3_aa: CASSLRTGDTGELFF
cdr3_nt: TGTGCCAGCAGCTTAAGGACAGGGGACACCGGGGAGCTGTTTTTT

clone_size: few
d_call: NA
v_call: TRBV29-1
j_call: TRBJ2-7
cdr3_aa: CSVGEVDSYEQYF
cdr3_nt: TGCAGCGTCGGGGAGGTCGACTCCTACGAGCAGTACTTC

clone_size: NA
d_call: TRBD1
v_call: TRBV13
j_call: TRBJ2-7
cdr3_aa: CASSGQGSYEQYF
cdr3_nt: TGTGCCAGTTCGGGACAGGGATCCTACGAGCAGTACTTC

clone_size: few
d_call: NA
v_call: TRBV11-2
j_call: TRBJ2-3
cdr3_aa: CASSFNREMGTQYF
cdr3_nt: TGTGCCAGCAGCTTCAATCGGGAGATGGGTACGCAGTATTTT

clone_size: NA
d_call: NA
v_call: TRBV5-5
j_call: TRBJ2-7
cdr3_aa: CASSGNLFVRGYLSYEQYF
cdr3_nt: TGTGCCAGCAGCGGAAATTTATTCGTTCGGGGCTACCTCTCCTACGAGCAGTACTTC

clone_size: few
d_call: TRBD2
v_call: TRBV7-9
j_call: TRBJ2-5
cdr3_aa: CASSLSGVGETQYF
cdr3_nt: TGTGCCAGCAGCTTAAGCGGGGTCGGGGAGACCCAGTACTTC

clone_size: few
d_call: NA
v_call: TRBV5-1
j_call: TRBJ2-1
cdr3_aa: CASSSDAYSYNEQFF
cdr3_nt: TGCGCCAGCAGTTCAGACGCGTACTCCTACAATGAGCAGTTCTTC

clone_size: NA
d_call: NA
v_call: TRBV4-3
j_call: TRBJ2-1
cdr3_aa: CASSQAGGSAYNEQFF
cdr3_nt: TGCGCCAGCAGCCAAGCTGGCGGGTCCGCCTACAATGAGCAGTTCTTC

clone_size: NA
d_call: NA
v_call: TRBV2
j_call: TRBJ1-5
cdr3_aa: CASTEGDRTNQPQHF
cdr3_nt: TGTGCCAGCACCGAAGGTGACAGGACCAATCAGCCCCAGCATTTT

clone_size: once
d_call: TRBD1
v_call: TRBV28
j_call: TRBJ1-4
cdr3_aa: CASSLGLSSRGREKLFF
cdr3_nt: TGTGCCAGCAGTTTAGGACTTTCGTCCAGGGGGCGGGAAAAACTGTTTTTT

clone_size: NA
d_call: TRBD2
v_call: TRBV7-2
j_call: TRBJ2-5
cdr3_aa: CASSSSGGQNNEQYF
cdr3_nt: TGTGCCAGCAGCTCGAGCGGGGGCCAGAACAATGAGCAGTACTTC

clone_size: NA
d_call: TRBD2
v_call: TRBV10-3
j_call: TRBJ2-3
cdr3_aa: CAISEAGGLGDTQYF
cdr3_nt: TGTGCCATCAGTGAAGCGGGGGGGCTGGGGGATACGCAGTATTTT

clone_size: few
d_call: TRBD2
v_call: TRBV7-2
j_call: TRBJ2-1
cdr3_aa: CASSLGASGSRYEQFF
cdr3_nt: TGTGCCAGCAGCTTAGGGGCTAGCGGGAGTAGGTATGAGCAGTTCTTC

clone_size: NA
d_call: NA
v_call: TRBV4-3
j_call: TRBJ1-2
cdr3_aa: CASSQDRKGLYGYTF
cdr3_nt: TGCGCCAGCAGCCAAGACAGGAAAGGCTTATATGGCTACACCTTC

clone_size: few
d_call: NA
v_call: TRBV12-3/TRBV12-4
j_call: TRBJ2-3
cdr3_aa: CASSPRGQPYTSTDTQYF
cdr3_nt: TGTGCCAGCAGTCCGCGAGGGCAGCCTTATACAAGCACAGATACGCAGTATTTT

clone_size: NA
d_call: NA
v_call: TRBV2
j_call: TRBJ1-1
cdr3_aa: CASSDGRVNTEAFF
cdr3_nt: TGTGCCAGCAGTGACGGTCGGGTAAACACTGAAGCTTTCTTT

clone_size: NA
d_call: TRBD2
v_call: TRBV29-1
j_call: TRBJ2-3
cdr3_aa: CSVDREGTDTQYF
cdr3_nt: TGCAGCGTTGACAGGGAGGGAACAGATACGCAGTATTTT

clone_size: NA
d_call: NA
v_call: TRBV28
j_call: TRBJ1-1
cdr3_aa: CASSPMSNTEAFF
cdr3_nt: TGTGCCAGCAGTCCAATGAGTAACACTGAAGCTTTCTTT

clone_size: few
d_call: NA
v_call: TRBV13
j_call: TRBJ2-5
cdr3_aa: CASSLGLGNGRETQYF
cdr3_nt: TGTGCCAGCAGCTTAGGCCTAGGGAACGGAAGAGAGACCCAGTACTTC

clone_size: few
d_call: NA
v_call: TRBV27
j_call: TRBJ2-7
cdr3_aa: CASSSPYGSSYEQYF
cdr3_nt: TGTGCCAGCTCCTCTCCATACGGGAGTTCCTACGAGCAGTACTTC

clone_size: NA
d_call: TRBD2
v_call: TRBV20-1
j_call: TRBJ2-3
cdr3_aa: CSARAGTSVPDTQYF
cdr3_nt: TGCAGTGCTAGAGCCGGGACTAGCGTCCCAGATACGCAGTATTTT

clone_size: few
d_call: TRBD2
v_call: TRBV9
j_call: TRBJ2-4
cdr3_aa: CASSDPGTSGSGNIQYF
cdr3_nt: TGTGCCAGCAGCGATCCTGGGACTAGCGGGAGCGGAAACATTCAGTACTTC

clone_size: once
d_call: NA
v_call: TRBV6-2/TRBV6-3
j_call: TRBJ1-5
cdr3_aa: CASTTVGSQPQHF
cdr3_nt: TGTGCCAGCACCACGGTGGGGTCACAGCCCCAGCATTTT

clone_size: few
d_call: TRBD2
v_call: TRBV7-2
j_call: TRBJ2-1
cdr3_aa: CASSWGWTSGGEYNEQFF
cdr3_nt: TGTGCCAGCAGCTGGGGGTGGACTAGCGGGGGGGAATACAATGAGCAGTTCTTC

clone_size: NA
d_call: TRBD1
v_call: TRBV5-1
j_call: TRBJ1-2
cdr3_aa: CASSTGSTGAYGYTF
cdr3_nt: TGCGCCAGCAGCACCGGTTCGACAGGGGCCTATGGCTACACCTTC

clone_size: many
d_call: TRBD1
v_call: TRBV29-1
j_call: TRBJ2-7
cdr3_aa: CSGTGPSYEQYF
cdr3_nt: TGCAGCGGGACAGGGCCCTCCTACGAGCAGTACTTC